The present TCR beta chain was sequenced within a study of OX40 agonist ivuxolimab in advanced cancers. With respect to the entire study: Ivuxolimab, which targeted the costimulatory receptor OX40 (CD134), was an agonistic, fully human IgG2 monoclonal antibody. Of the 50 to 55 patients in dose escalation, about 19 had hepatocellular carcinoma, some 15 had melanoma, 9 had renal cell carcinoma and 9 had head and neck cancer. Peripheral TCRbeta sequencing aimed to test whether ivuxolimab altered TCR sequence diversity and caused clonal T-cell expansion. In the dose-escalation cohort, more than 80% of patients were male, and the mean age was 60 years with a range of 23 to 79. The paper covers the monotherapy dose-escalation part of the phase I ivuxolimab trial, which included N of about 56 patients. Patients were allowed to have had prior anti-PD-1, anti-PD-L1 or anti-CTLA-4 therapy, and 30% to 40% of the dose-escalation patients had previously received checkpoint inhibitors. Partial responses occurred in three dose-escalation patients, of whom one had hepatocellular carcinoma and two had cutaneous melanoma. Intravenous ivuxolimab was administered to patients every 2 weeks at six dose levels: 0.01, 0.1, 0.3, 1.5, 3 and 10 mg/kg. Study-wide findings and limitations: In partial responders in the 0.1-3.0 mg/kg groups, normalized peripheral clonal expansion was found to be among the lowest, especially among CD8+ T cells. After ivuxolimab, more expanded clones were found on average in CD8+ T cells than in CD4+ T cells. Antigen specificity was not determined for the clonally expanded peripheral T cells. Clonal expansion of both CD4+ and CD8+ blood T cells was observed from baseline to week 6 at doses 0.1 to 3.0 mg/kg. Low levels of normalized T-cell clonal expansion were also seen in some nonresponding patients.

In the case of this clone: This clone's antigen is unknown. Base qualities are not provided; no much larger clone lies one nucleotide away.

The germline V gene (reference sequence) gives CDR1 as DFQATT and CDR2 as SNEGSKA. Trimming takes 2 bases from V and 7 bases from J, and the germline ends sit 5 bases apart. The CDR3 measures 10 amino acids from cysteine to phenylalanine. Only the CDR3 portion is preserved as DNA: 30 bases, with reading frame beginning at the first base. Patients with a history of autoimmune disease or receiving systemic immunosuppression were excluded from the trial. In every dose cohort, peripheral blood was drawn for TCR sequencing at baseline, cycle 4 day 1, and cycle 7 day 1. Samples were obtained from an open-label, multicenter, first-in-human phase I dose-escalation trial of ivuxolimab. Adults with locally advanced or metastatic head and neck squamous cell, hepatocellular, melanoma or renal cell carcinoma were enrolled in the trial. Before TCR sequencing, CD4+ T cells and CD8+ T cells were sorted from peripheral blood as separate populations.

Genomic DNA was extracted from sorted cells for sequencing of the TCRbeta CDR3 region. The immunoSEQ Assay was used for sequencing of TCRbeta CDR3 regions. TCRdb stores this immuneACCESS table with in-frame sequences only. Part of the clones is absent; in the studies checked, under half of the shortfall reflects unresolved V genes, and no reason is known for the rest. The sample data list roughly 100,000 clones, and 92% of these were observed just once. Of the sample, 3.4% is held by the ten largest clones. This receptor was taken from an adult with an advanced solid tumor such as melanoma, head and neck, liver or kidney cancer. The source was CD4+ or CD8+ T cells sorted from blood, collected in a trial of the OX40 agonist ivuxolimab. Recombination joined TRBV20-1 with TRBJ1-1, with the D gene not clear enough to name. The CDR3 region reads CSARPIEAFF. The DNA sequence is as follows: TGCAGTGCTAGACCAATTGAAGCTTTCTTT.